The present T cell receptor (beta chain) was sequenced within a study of T cell changes during pregnancy in multiple sclerosis. V was trimmed by 5 bases and J by 3 bases, leaving 8 bases between them. The CDR3 length is 14 residues. CDR1 and CDR2 from the germline V gene are MDHEN and SYDVKM. Libraries were prepared by immunoSEQ multiplex PCR; TCRdb keeps only in-frame clonotypes and omits some of them. The sample holds approximately 100,000 clones, under 95% seen once. The TCR originated in a female donor with multiple sclerosis, enrolled in a pregnancy study. This chain connects TRBV28 to TRBJ2-6; D not resolved. Specimen: peripheral blood, collected before pregnancy. CDR3 nucleotide sequence: TGTGCCAGCAGTCCCTCGGTTGGGGCCAACGTCCTGACTTTC. Its translation is CASSPSVGANVLTF.